The 26 T cell receptor beta chains below all came from one sample that was sequenced in a study of cytomegalovirus exposure and HLA in healthy donors. With 60 Vbeta and 13 Jbeta primers, the PCR was carried out. Sequencing was performed with immunoSEQ multiplex PCR; in TCRdb, only in-frame clones are kept and a portion is missing. The repertoire holds 85,000 to 120,000 clones, with roughly 70% as singletons. Sequenced sample: PBMCs. These receptor sequences come from a male donor in good health and CMV-seropositive.

The chain recombines TRBV5-6 with TRBJ1-4; 8 bases map to TRBD1. Germline CDR1 SGHDT, CDR2 YYEEEE. The CDR3 loop spans 15 amino acids. Trimming cost V 4 bases and J 2 bases; bases outside gene matches: 4. CDR3 in DNA: TGTGCCAGCAGCCCTCAGGGGGCCACTAATGAAAAACTGTTTTTT. This codes for CASSPQGATNEKLFF.

The chain has TRBV2 and TRBJ2-7; 8 bases are a match to TRBD1. J gave up 0 bases and V 7 bases, and 5 bases lay outside the gene matches. The CDR3 contains 14 residues. The germline V gene encodes CDR1 SNHLY and CDR2 FYNNEI. DNA for the CDR3: TGTGCCAGCAAGACAGGGGTCAACTCCTACGAGCAGTACTTC. Encoded protein: CASKTGVNSYEQYF.

This chain joins TRBV27 and TRBJ2-2, with 7 bases aligning to TRBD2. Germline CDR1 MNHEY, CDR2 SMNVEV (reference sequence). Trimming cost V 7 bases and J 6 bases; bases outside gene matches: 11. The CDR3 runs to 15 residues. In nucleotides, the CDR3 is TGTGCCAGCAATCCATGGGAGGGCCACGCCGGGGAGCTGTTTTTT. Encoded protein: CASNPWEGHAGELFF.

The chain combines TRBV14 with TRBJ2-3, with TRBD2 matching over 13 bases. CDR3 length equals 15 residues. The V segment lost 5 bases and the J segment 4 bases; nucleotides outside the gene matches: 3. CDR1 is SGHDN and CDR2 is FVKESK in the germline V gene. Here the CDR3 reads CASSGLAGVADTQYF. The CDR3 nucleotides read TGTGCCAGCAGCGGACTAGCGGGAGTCGCAGATACGCAGTATTTT.

The V gene is TRBV4-3, the J gene TRBJ2-5, with D perhaps TRBD1 (6 bases). Trimming shortened V by 4 bases and J by 5 bases, and 17 bases separated the two germline ends. The V gene's germline CDR1 is LGHNA and CDR2 YSLEER. The length of the CDR3 is 15 residues. The DNA for the CDR3 is TGCGCCAGCAGCCCTCAGGGGACGGGGTGGGAGACCCAGTACTTC. It is translated as CASSPQGTGWETQYF.

The chain joins TRBV5-4 to TRBJ2-7, with TRBD2 matching over 7 bases. Germline assignment: CDR1 SGHNT and CDR2 YYREEE (reference sequence). J lost 3 bases, V lost 1 base, and 13 bases had no gene match. The CDR3 length is 17 residues. CDR3 in DNA: TGTGCCAGCAGCTTGTCGGGGAGAGGAGGGAGGGGCTACGAGCAGTACTTC. Its protein is CASSLSGRGGRGYEQYF.

The chain links TRBV19 to TRBJ2-2, with 10 bases that match TRBD1. Germline lookup yields CDR1 LNHDA and CDR2 SQIVND (reference sequence). Trimming removed 7 bases from V and 4 bases from J; junction bases left unmatched: 6. The CDR3 covers 15 residues. CDR3 loop: CASIRTGGSTGELFF. CDR3 sequence (DNA): TGTGCCAGTATTCGGACAGGGGGTAGCACCGGGGAGCTGTTTTTT.

This clone was recorded only once. V gene TRBV4-2 combines with J gene TRBJ2-5, with TRBD2 identical over 7 bases. This CDR3 contains 15 residues. Germline V gene sequence: CDR1 LGHNA, CDR2 YNFKEQ. J gave up 6 bases and V 0 bases, and 7 bases lay outside the gene matches. This CDR3 is CASSQESEGLQTQYF. The CDR3, as DNA: TGTGCCAGCAGCCAAGAATCTGAGGGACTACAGACCCAGTACTTC.

The J gene is TRBJ2-3, the V gene TRBV5-1, with 10 nucleotides matching TRBD2. Trimming at V came to 2 bases and at J to 7 bases, leaving 10 bases not matched to a gene. This CDR3 region has 16 residues. The germline V gene encodes CDR1 SGHRS and CDR2 YFSETQ. In DNA form, the CDR3 reads TGCGCCAGCAGCTTAAACCCAGCGGGAGGGCCAAATACGCAGTATTTT. It is translated as CASSLNPAGGPNTQYF.

In this sample, this clone turned up once. The chain uses TRBV7-9 and TRBJ1-5; 11 bases are a match to TRBD1. The CDR3 is made up of 14 amino acids. J gave up 7 bases and V 4 bases, and 3 bases lay outside the gene matches. Germline V gives CDR1 SEHNR, CDR2 FQNEAQ (reference sequence). CDR3: CASSSGQGEQPQHF. As DNA, the CDR3 is TGTGCCAGCAGCTCGGGACAGGGGGAACAGCCCCAGCATTTT. The full variable domain, rest sourced from reference TRBV7-9 and TRBJ1-5, is DTGVSQNPRHKITKRGQNVTFRCDPISEHNRLYWYRQTLGQGPEFLTYFQNEAQLEKSRLLSDRFSAERPKGSFSTLEIQRTEQGDSAMYLCASSSGQGEQPQHFGDGTRLSIL.

This sequence joins TRBV25-1 and TRBJ2-7; D possibly corresponds to TRBD2 (7 bases). V dropped 4 bases and J dropped 4 bases, with 11 bases sitting between them. CDR1 and CDR2 (germline): MGHDK, SYGVNS. CDR3 length equals 13 residues. The CDR3 loop is CASSGGGRYEQYF. The CDR3 DNA reads TGTGCCAGCAGTGGGGGGGGGCGATACGAGCAGTACTTC.

This clone was picked up a small number of times. The V call is TRBV5-1, the J call TRBJ2-7; D is possibly TRBD1 (6 bases). Looked up from germline, CDR1 is SGHRS and CDR2 is YFSETQ. With 4 bases removed from V and 3 bases from J, the gap between germline ends came to 14 bases. The CDR3 extends over 14 amino acids. CDR3 in amino acids: CASSLTGTDYEQYF. For the CDR3, the DNA is TGCGCCAGCAGCCTCACAGGGACCGACTACGAGCAGTACTTC.

The rearrangement joins TRBV18 to TRBJ2-7; perhaps TRBD2 as D (6 bases). From germline, CDR1 is KGHSH and CDR2 LQKENI. The length of the CDR3 is 16 residues. Trimming shortened V by 0 bases and J by 4 bases, and 16 bases separated the two germline ends. The CDR3 reads CASSPPWPTREYEQYF. The CDR3 DNA follows: TGTGCCAGCTCACCACCGTGGCCCACTCGGGAGTACGAGCAGTACTTC.

CDR3 coding DNA: TGTGCCAGCAGTTCGGAACAGTACACTGAAGCTTTCTTT. The encoded protein is CASSSEQYTEAFF. This chain connects TRBV6-5 to TRBJ1-1; no clear D. V lost 4 bases to trimming and J lost 3 bases, with 9 bases between them. The CDR3 spans 13 residues. Germline-derived CDR1 and CDR2 are MNHEY and SVGAGI.

The gene calls are TRBV28 and TRBJ2-5; D is ambiguous. CDR1 and CDR2 (germline): MDHEN, SYDVKM. V was trimmed by 1 base and J by 4 bases, leaving 4 bases between them. The CDR3 runs 12 residues. The CDR3 DNA follows: TGTGCCAGCAGTTTATACAGAGAGACCCAGTACTTC. Translation: CASSLYRETQYF.

The chain employs TRBV5-4 and TRBJ1-4, with 7 bases identical to TRBD1. Germline assignment: CDR1 SGHNT and CDR2 YYREEE (reference sequence). Trimming took 0 bases from V and 10 from J; bases not matched to a gene: 6. CDR3 size: 14 residues. The DNA for the CDR3 is TGTGCCAGCAGCTTGGGACAGGGTGGGGGAAAACTGTTTTTT. This translates into CASSLGQGGGKLFF. Together with reference TRBV5-4 and TRBJ1-4, the CDR3 gives the full variable domain: ETGVTQSPTHLIKTRGQQVTLRCSSQSGHNTVSWYQQALGQGPQFIFQYYREEENGRGNFPPRFSGLQFPNYSSELNVNALELDDSALYLCASSLGQGGGKLFFGSGTQLSVL.

The chain recombines TRBV7-9 with TRBJ2-5; TRBD1 matches 11 bases. In germline, CDR1 is SEHNR, CDR2 FQNEAQ (reference sequence). J was trimmed by 2 bases and V by 5 bases; bases with no gene match: 7. This CDR3 has 16 amino acids. The CDR3 reads CASSGTGGTSQETQYF. CDR3 nucleotides: TGTGCCAGCAGCGGGACAGGGGGGACCTCACAAGAGACCCAGTACTTC.

Only one count was recorded for this clone. The chain is built from TRBV2 and TRBJ2-2; maybe TRBD1 (5 bases). V was pared by 3 bases and J by 4 bases, with 9 bases between. Germline loops: CDR1 SNHLY, CDR2 FYNNEI. This CDR3 is 14 amino acids long. CDR3 sequence reads: CASSESRGTGELFF. The CDR3 bases are TGTGCCAGCAGTGAGAGTAGGGGCACCGGGGAGCTGTTTTTT.

V is TRBV4-3 and J is TRBJ1-2; 8 bases agree with TRBD1. The CDR3 loop spans 15 amino acids. From germline, CDR1 is LGHNA and CDR2 YSLEER. V lost 1 base to trimming and J lost 7 bases; unmatched junction nucleotides: 8. CDR3 region: CASSQVTGVLLGYTF. As DNA, the CDR3 is TGCGCCAGCAGCCAAGTGACAGGGGTTCTTCTTGGCTACACCTTC.

The V gene is TRBV6-5, the J gene TRBJ2-7; 7 nucleotides agree with TRBD1. The CDR3 extends over 16 amino acids. Germline V gives CDR1 MNHEY, CDR2 SVGAGI. V dropped 0 bases and J dropped 1; count of bases not matched to a gene: 6. The CDR3 DNA reads TGTGCCAGCAGTTACTCGCTACCAGGGGGTTCCTACGAGCAGTACTTC. Translating it yields CASSYSLPGGSYEQYF.

V is TRBV28 and J is TRBJ1-3, with 7 bases lining up with TRBD1. The V gene's germline CDR1 is MDHEN and CDR2 SYDVKM. The junction had 2 bases not matched to a gene; V was cut back by 4 bases and J by 2 bases. The CDR3 runs 14 residues. Here the CDR3 DNA reads TGTGCCAGCAGTTCAGGGGGGACTGGAAACACCATATATTTT. As protein: CASSSGGTGNTIYF.

This chain links TRBV7-2 with TRBJ1-1; D is ambiguous. The V end was cut by 5 bases, the J end by 4 bases, with 17 bases between. The CDR3 sequence is 15 residues long. CDR1 and CDR2 from the germline V gene are SGHTA and FQGNSA. The CDR3 nucleotides read TGTGCCAGCAGCCCCACGACGGCGCTAGGCACTGAAGCTTTCTTT. Translated: CASSPTTALGTEAFF.

This chain links TRBV7-9 with TRBJ2-7; maybe TRBD2 (6 bases). Germline CDR1 SEHNR, CDR2 FQNEAQ (reference sequence). With 4 bases removed from V and 5 bases from J, the gap between germline ends came to 12 bases. CDR3 length: 13 amino acids. The CDR3 coding sequence is TGTGCCAGCAGCTCCTCGGAGCGGGACGAGCAGTACTTC. The encoded protein is CASSSSERDEQYF.

J is TRBJ2-7 and V is TRBV7-2; TRBD1 is a possible D gene (6 bases). V gave up 7 bases and J gave up 3 bases, with 19 bases separating them. This CDR3 is 15 amino acids long. Germline loops: CDR1 SGHTA, CDR2 FQGNSA. CDR3 residues: CASMLSRDTFYEQYF. As DNA, the CDR3 is TGTGCCAGCATGCTTAGTAGGGACACCTTCTACGAGCAGTACTTC.

The genes are TRBV5-4 and TRBJ2-3, with D maybe TRBD1 (5 bases). The CDR3 consists of 13 residues. Germline V gene sequence: CDR1 SGHNT, CDR2 YYREEE (reference sequence). V lost 0 bases and J lost 5, with 7 bases in between. The CDR3 DNA reads TGTGCCAGCAGCTTGGTCAGGGAAGATACGCAGTATTTT. Its protein is CASSLVREDTQYF.

This rearrangement joins TRBV30 to TRBJ1-2; 9 nucleotides align to TRBD1. CDR1 and CDR2 from the germline V gene are GTSNPN and SVGIG (reference sequence). Germline trimming cut 3 bases from V and 6 bases from J; bases unmatched to any gene: 2. The CDR3 consists of 12 residues. CDR3 region: CAWSRTGDGYTF. The DNA of the CDR3 is TGTGCCTGGAGCCGGACAGGGGATGGCTACACCTTC.